A single sample is the source of the 26 T cell receptor beta chains below, sequenced in a study of T cells in Graves' hyperthyroidism and ophthalmopathy. Amplification of TCR beta CDR3 regions used RNA as the template. An initial round of RT-PCR targeting the TCR CDR3 relied on the HTBI primer set. In TCRdb, the multiplex PCR reads were re-called with MiXCR into one record per CDR3 protein. The sample has fewer than 500,000 distinct CDR3 sequences, roughly 14% seen once. The sample was blood. Receptors were obtained from a young man with Graves' ophthalmopathy.

In its sample, this clonotype was seen many times. The rearrangement joins TRBV28 to TRBJ1-1; no firm D call. Trimming removed 2 bases at V and 0 bases at J, with 16 bases between. Germline CDR1 is MDHEN and CDR2 is SYDVKM. There are 17 residues in the CDR3. CDR3 sequence: CASSLIGSVDMNTEAFF. The CDR3 DNA reads TGTGCCAGCAGTTTAATCGGTTCTGTCGACATGAACACTGAAGCTTTCTTT.

In its sample, this clonotype was seen many times. The V gene is TRBV3-1, the J gene TRBJ2-2; the D is unclear. Deletions cut 2 bases from V and 3 bases from J, with 13 bases between. The CDR3 sequence is 16 residues long. The germline CDR1 and CDR2 sequences are LGHDT and YNNKEL (reference sequence). This chain's CDR3 is CASSQLSPGDTGELFF. CDR3 in DNA: TGTGCCAGCAGCCAACTCTCACCTGGGGACACCGGGGAGCTGTTTTTT.

V gene TRBV14 combines with J gene TRBJ2-7, with D hard to call. CDR3 size: 12 residues. V was pared by 4 bases and J by 5 bases, with 9 bases between. Germline V gene sequence: CDR1 SGHDN, CDR2 FVKESK. The CDR3 sequence: CASSLNHNEQYF. In DNA form, the CDR3 reads TGTGCCAGCAGCCTCAATCACAACGAGCAGTACTTC.

V and J are TRBV7-9 and TRBJ2-2, with D hard to call. The germline V and J ends were trimmed by 5 bases and 5 bases, with 18 bases remaining between them. The CDR3 is 16 amino acids. Per the germline V gene, CDR1 is SEHNR and CDR2 is FQNEAQ (reference sequence). The CDR3 sequence is CASSNILGSRTGELFF. The CDR3 region has the DNA TGTGCCAGCAGCAATATCTTGGGGTCGCGGACCGGGGAGCTGTTTTTT. Full variable domain (rest looked up from reference TRBV7-9 and TRBJ2-2): DTGVSQNPRHKITKRGQNVTFRCDPISEHNRLYWYRQTLGQGPEFLTYFQNEAQLEKSRLLSDRFSAERPKGSFSTLEIQRTEQGDSAMYLCASSNILGSRTGELFFGEGSRLTVL.

The chain uses TRBV18 and TRBJ1-1; D uncertain. V was shortened by 6 bases and J by 5 bases, with 19 bases between the two germline ends. The CDR3 loop spans 15 amino acids. CDR1 is KGHSH and CDR2 is LQKENI in the germline V gene. CDR3 bases: TGTGCCAGCTCCCGTGAGGAAGGGATGAGGACTGAAGCTTTCTTT. Its protein product is CASSREEGMRTEAFF.

This clonotype was found a few times. The chain has TRBV7-3 and TRBJ1-5, with D unclear. The V gene's germline CDR1 is SGHTA and CDR2 FQGTGA. This CDR3 is built from 13 residues. Deletions cut 7 bases from V and 0 bases from J, with 7 bases between. The chain's CDR3 is CASISRSNQPQHF. CDR3 bases: TGTGCCAGCATTAGCCGTAGCAATCAGCCCCAGCATTTT.

This clonotype has ten or more counts. This chain uses TRBV10-3 with TRBJ2-7, with unresolved D. This CDR3 spans 15 amino acids. Germline V gene lookup returns CDR1 ENHRY and CDR2 SYGVKD. The V end lost 2 bases, the J end lost 5 bases, and 16 bases lay between the germline ends. CDR3 residues: CAISEAWQEYHEQYF. CDR3 bases: TGTGCCATCAGTGAGGCGTGGCAGGAATACCACGAGCAGTACTTC.

This clonotype was seen many times. The chain recombines TRBV13 with TRBJ1-1; 11 bases line up with TRBD1. The CDR3 totals 13 residues. CDR1 and CDR2 (germline): PRHDT, FYEKMQ (reference sequence). J gave up 4 bases and V 6 bases, and 1 base lay outside the gene matches. Written as DNA, the CDR3 is TGTGCCAGCAGGGACAGGGGGCCCACTGAAGCTTTCTTT. The encoded protein is CASRDRGPTEAFF. The full variable domain, completed using reference TRBV13 and TRBJ1-1, is AAGVIQSPRHLIKEKRETATLKCYPIPRHDTVYWYQQGPGQDPQFLISFYEKMQSDKGSIPDRFSAQQFSDYHSELNMSSLELGDSALYFCASRDRGPTEAFFGQGTRLTVV.

V usage is TRBV7-9 and J usage is TRBJ1-4, with no clear D. CDR3 length equals 15 residues. Trimming removed 5 bases from V and 0 bases from J, with 10 bases in between. Germline-derived CDR1 and CDR2 are SEHNR and FQNEAQ (reference sequence). The CDR3 nucleotides are TGTGCCAGCAGCGTCCACAGTGCAACTAATGAAAAACTGTTTTTT. It is translated as CASSVHSATNEKLFF.

The J gene is TRBJ2-3, the V gene TRBV20-1; TRBD1 agrees at 12 bases. CDR1 and CDR2 from the germline V gene are DFQATT and SNEGSKA (reference sequence). V was clipped by 6 bases and J by 5 bases; unmatched bases: 9. The CDR3 has 15 amino acids. The CDR3: CSATGGQGAIDTQYF. The DNA for the CDR3 is TGCAGTGCCACGGGGGGACAGGGGGCTATAGATACGCAGTATTTT.

This clonotype was seen many times. This chain connects TRBV30 to TRBJ2-7; unclear D gene. This CDR3 is built from 13 residues. The V end lost 5 bases, the J end lost 1 base, and 12 bases lay between the germline ends. Germline lookup yields CDR1 GTSNPN and CDR2 SVGIG (reference sequence). The CDR3 protein is CAWSRTSSYEQYF. The CDR3, as DNA: TGTGCCTGGTCCCGGACCTCATCCTACGAGCAGTACTTC.

This clonotype was recorded many times. This sequence joins TRBV14 and TRBJ1-6; no firm D call. The length of the CDR3 is 15 residues. The germline V gene has CDR1 SGHDN and CDR2 FVKESK. Trimming cost V 4 bases and J 10 bases, with 17 bases left between them. The chain's CDR3 is CASSLEAGVGSPLHF. CDR3 sequence (DNA): TGTGCCAGCAGCCTCGAGGCCGGGGTAGGATCACCCCTCCACTTT.

This clonotype was observed many times. For the CDR3, the DNA is TGTGCCAGCAGTTCTCGCCCCTTTGACAGAGACGAGCAGTACTTC. Protein sequence: CASSSRPFDRDEQYF. The chain couples TRBV27 to TRBJ2-7; weak D call: TRBD1 (5 bases). The CDR3 runs 15 residues. In germline, CDR1 is MNHEY, CDR2 SMNVEV (reference sequence). V was cut by 4 bases and J by 5 bases, with 18 bases left in between.

This clonotype was seen many times. The rearrangement joins TRBV11-3 to TRBJ2-2, with D unclear. The CDR3 loop spans 14 amino acids. Between the trimmed V and J ends, which lost 0 bases and 7 bases, there was a span of 9 bases. The germline gives CDR1 SGHNT, CDR2 YENEEA. DNA for the CDR3: TGTGCCAGCAGCTTAGAGACGGGTAGCGGGGAGCTGTTTTTT. Translated, it gives CASSLETGSGELFF.

This clonotype has ten or more counts. The chain employs TRBV29-1 and TRBJ2-5; 9 bases are shared with TRBD2. With V trimmed by 5 bases and J by 4 bases, 5 bases remained unmatched. This CDR3 is built from 13 residues. Germline CDR1 reads SQVTM; CDR2 reads ANQGSEA. CDR3 amino acids: CSVSRLAAETQYF. The DNA of the CDR3 is TGCAGCGTTTCCAGACTAGCGGCAGAGACCCAGTACTTC.

There are many counts of this clonotype. The chain links TRBV12-3 or TRBV12-4 to TRBJ2-1; D unresolved. This CDR3 spans 12 amino acids. Deletions cut 6 bases from V and 4 bases from J, with 7 bases between. CDR3: CASSHGYNEQFF. The CDR3 DNA reads TGTGCCAGCAGCCATGGGTACAATGAGCAGTTCTTC.

This clonotype was seen more than once but under ten times. The rearrangement uses TRBV18 and TRBJ1-1, with no clear D. The CDR3 consists of 16 residues. Germline CDR1 and CDR2: KGHSH and LQKENI. Deletions cut 2 bases from V and 3 bases from J, with 16 bases between. The CDR3 DNA sequence: TGTGCCAGCTCACCATTAATGGGCAGGCGGTACACTGAAGCTTTCTTT. It yields the protein CASSPLMGRRYTEAFF.

The chain is built from TRBV7-9 and TRBJ2-7; 11 bases are shared with TRBD2. Germline CDR1 reads SEHNR; CDR2 reads FQNEAQ (reference sequence). CDR3 length: 18 amino acids. V was clipped by 1 base and J by 5 bases; unmatched bases: 13. The CDR3 sequence: CASSLGASGRPRSHEQYF. The CDR3 DNA sequence: TGTGCCAGCAGCTTAGGCGCTAGCGGGAGGCCTAGGTCCCACGAGCAGTACTTC.

For this clonotype: A much larger clonotype is one base distant, so this may be a read error. V gene TRBV5-1 combines with J gene TRBJ2-3, with TRBD2 identical over 7 bases. Germline V CDR1 and CDR2: SGHRS, YFSETQ. CDR3 length: 14 residues. With 8 bases clipped from V and 2 bases from J, the junction kept 8 bases outside the gene matches. The DNA of the CDR3 is TGCGCCAGACAGCGGGACTTCCTCACAGATACGCAGTATTTT. Encoded protein: CARQRDFLTDTQYF.

This clonotype was recorded a few times. The rearrangement joins TRBV9 to TRBJ2-7; the D gene is possibly TRBD2 (6 bases). Trimming removed 6 bases from V and 6 bases from J, with 16 bases in between. From germline, CDR1 is SGDLS and CDR2 YYNGEE. CDR3 size: 13 residues. The CDR3 nucleotides read TGTGCCAGCAACTCTGGGGGGTGGGGCGAGCAGTACTTC. Its protein product is CASNSGGWGEQYF. The full variable domain, its missing parts supplied by reference TRBV9 and TRBJ2-7, is DSGVTQTPKHLITATGQRVTLRCSPRSGDLSVYWYQQSLDQGLQFLIQYYNGEERAKGNILERFSAQQFPDLHSELNLSSLELGDSALYFCASNSGGWGEQYFGPGTRLTVT.

There are many counts of this clonotype. V and J are TRBV28 and TRBJ2-7, with 7 bases matching TRBD1. Germline CDR1 is MDHEN and CDR2 is SYDVKM. The CDR3 has 13 amino acids. The V gene end was trimmed by 2 bases and the J gene end by 6 bases; junction bases not matched to a gene: 4. CDR3 DNA sequence: TGTGCCAGCAGTTTACTACAGGGGAGCGAGCAGTACTTC. Translated, it gives CASSLLQGSEQYF. Based on the CDR3 plus reference TRBV28 and TRBJ2-7, the full variable domain is DVKVTQSSRYLVKRTGEKVFLECVQDMDHENMFWYRQDPGLGLRLIYFSYDVKMKEKGDIPEGYSVSREKKERFSLILESASTNQTSMYLCASSLLQGSEQYFGPGTRLTVT.

This clonotype occurred many times. V usage is TRBV7-2 and J usage is TRBJ2-5; TRBD2 agrees at 8 bases. The CDR3 totals 16 residues. Germline CDR1 is SGHTA and CDR2 is FQGNSA. The V segment lost 1 base and the J segment 5 bases; nucleotides outside the gene matches: 9. CDR3 region: CASSLGSGGGVETQYF. In DNA, the CDR3 is TGTGCCAGCAGCTTAGGGAGCGGGGGTGGGGTTGAGACCCAGTACTTC.

This clonotype was detected a few times. The rearrangement links TRBV7-8 to TRBJ1-5; D not resolved. Trimming took off 1 base at V and 0 bases at J, with 7 bases between the two ends. The germline V gene encodes CDR1 SGHVS and CDR2 FQNEAQ. The CDR3 is 15 amino acids. The CDR3 sequence: CASSLDPNSNQPQHF. For the CDR3, the DNA is TGTGCCAGCAGCTTAGATCCGAATAGCAATCAGCCCCAGCATTTT. The full variable domain, rest sourced from reference TRBV7-8 and TRBJ1-5, is GAGVSQSPRYKVAKRGQDVALRCDPISGHVSLFWYQQALGQGPEFLTYFQNEAQLDKSGLPSDRFFAERPEGSVSTLKIQRTQQEDSAVYLCASSLDPNSNQPQHFGDGTRLSIL.

This clonotype was seen a handful of times. Here the CDR3 reads CASSPIGQGNAGELFF. The CDR3 region has the DNA TGTGCCAGCAGCCCTATTGGACAGGGAAACGCCGGGGAGCTGTTTTTT. The chain employs TRBV9 and TRBJ2-2; 8 bases fit TRBD1. Trimming removed 4 bases from V and 6 bases from J; junction bases left unmatched: 11. Germline CDR1 SGDLS, CDR2 YYNGEE. The CDR3 contains 16 residues.

This clonotype turned up a few times. The chain couples TRBV6-5 to TRBJ1-2; 10 bases agree with TRBD1. J gave up 6 bases and V 2 bases, and 6 bases lay outside the gene matches. This CDR3 is 15 amino acids long. Germline V lookup: CDR1 MNHEY, CDR2 SVGAGI. The CDR3 region has the DNA TGTGCCAGCAGTTACGCGACAGGGGGCATCGATGGCTACACCTTC. Protein: CASSYATGGIDGYTF.

This clonotype showed up just a few times. The CDR3 region is CASSFRLQGAFSAYEQYF. The CDR3 bases are TGTGCCAGCAGTTTCAGGCTTCAGGGGGCGTTCTCGGCCTACGAGCAGTACTTC. The gene calls are TRBV27 and TRBJ2-7, with TRBD1 identical over 8 bases. With 3 bases clipped from V and 2 bases from J, the junction kept 15 bases outside the gene matches. The germline gives CDR1 MNHEY, CDR2 SMNVEV (reference sequence). The CDR3 length is 18 residues.